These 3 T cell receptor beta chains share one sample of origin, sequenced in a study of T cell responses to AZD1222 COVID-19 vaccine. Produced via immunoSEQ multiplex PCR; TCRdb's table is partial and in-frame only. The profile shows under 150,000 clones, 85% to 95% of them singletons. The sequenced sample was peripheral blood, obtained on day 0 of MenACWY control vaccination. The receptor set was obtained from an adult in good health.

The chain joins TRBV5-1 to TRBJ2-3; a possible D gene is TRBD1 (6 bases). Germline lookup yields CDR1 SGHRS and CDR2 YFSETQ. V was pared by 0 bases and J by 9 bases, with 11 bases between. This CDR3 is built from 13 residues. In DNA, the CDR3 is TGCGCCAGCAGCTTGGGCGACAGGCTAACGCAGTATTTT. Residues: CASSLGDRLTQYF.

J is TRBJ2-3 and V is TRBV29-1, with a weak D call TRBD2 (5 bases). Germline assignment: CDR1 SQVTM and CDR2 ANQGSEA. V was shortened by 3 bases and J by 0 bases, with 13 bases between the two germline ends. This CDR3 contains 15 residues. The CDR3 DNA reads TGCAGCGTTGAGGGTCTGCCGGGGAGCACAGATACGCAGTATTTT. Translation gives CSVEGLPGSTDTQYF.

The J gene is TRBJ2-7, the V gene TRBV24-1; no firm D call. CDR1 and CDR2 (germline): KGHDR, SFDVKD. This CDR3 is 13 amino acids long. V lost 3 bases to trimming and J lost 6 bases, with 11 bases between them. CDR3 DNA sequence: TGTGCCACCAGTGATCCCCCCTCCCGCGAGCAGTACTTC. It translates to CATSDPPSREQYF.